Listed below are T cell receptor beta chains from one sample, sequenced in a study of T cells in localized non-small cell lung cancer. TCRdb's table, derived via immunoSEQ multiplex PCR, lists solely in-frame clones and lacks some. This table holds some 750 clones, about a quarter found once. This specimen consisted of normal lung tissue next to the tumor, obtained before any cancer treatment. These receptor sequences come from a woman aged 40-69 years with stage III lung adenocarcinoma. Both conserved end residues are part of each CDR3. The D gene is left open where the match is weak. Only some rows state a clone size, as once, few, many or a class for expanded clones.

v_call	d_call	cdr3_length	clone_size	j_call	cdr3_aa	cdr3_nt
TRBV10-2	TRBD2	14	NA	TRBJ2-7	CASSGTSGSNEQYF	TGCGCCAGCAGTGGGACTAGCGGGAGTAACGAGCAGTACTTC
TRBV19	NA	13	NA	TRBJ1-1	CASSTRGNTEAFF	TGTGCCAGTAGTACCCGCGGGAACACTGAAGCTTTCTTT
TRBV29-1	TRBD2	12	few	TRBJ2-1	CSVGWEGRSQFF	TGCAGCGTTGGGTGGGAGGGCCGTTCGCAGTTCTTC
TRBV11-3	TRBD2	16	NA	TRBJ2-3	CASSLTMGGSTDTQYF	TGTGCCAGCAGCTTAACTATGGGAGGGAGCACAGATACGCAGTATTTT
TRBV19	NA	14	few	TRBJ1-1	CASSMELVNTEAFF	TGTGCCAGTAGTATGGAGTTAGTGAACACTGAAGCTTTCTTT
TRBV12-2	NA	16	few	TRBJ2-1	CATQTAGLAIYNEQFF	TGTGCCACCCAAACCGCGGGACTAGCGATTTACAATGAGCAGTTCTTC
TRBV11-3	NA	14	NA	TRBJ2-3	CASSPGRTSDTQYF	TGTGCCAGCAGCCCAGGACGGACCAGTGATACGCAGTATTTT
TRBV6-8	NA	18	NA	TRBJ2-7	CAISNGTLLTLYAYEQYF	TGTGCCATCAGCAACGGGACTTTACTCACCCTATACGCTTACGAGCAGTACTTC
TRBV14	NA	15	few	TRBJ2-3	CASSPGTLTGDTQYF	TGTGCCAGCAGTCCCGGGACCTTGACGGGGGATACGCAGTATTTT
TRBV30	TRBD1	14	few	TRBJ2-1	CAWSDRGYYNEQFF	TGTGCCTGGAGTGACAGGGGCTACTACAATGAGCAGTTCTTC
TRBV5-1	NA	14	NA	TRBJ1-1	CASSLWALNTEAFF	TGCGCCAGCAGCTTGTGGGCCCTGAACACTGAAGCTTTCTTT
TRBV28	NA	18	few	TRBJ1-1	CASSLLPQAYPGDTEAFF	TGTGCCAGCAGTTTATTGCCCCAGGCTTATCCTGGGGACACTGAAGCTTTCTTT
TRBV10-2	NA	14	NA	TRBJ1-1	CASSVDGMNTEAFF	TGCGCCAGCAGTGTCGACGGGATGAACACTGAAGCTTTCTTT
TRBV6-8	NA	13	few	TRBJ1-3	CASSYSAVHTIYF	TGTGCCAGCAGTTACTCTGCAGTTCACACCATATATTTT
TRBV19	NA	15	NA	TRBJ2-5	CASSIGLRVVETQYF	TGTGCCAGTAGTATCGGTCTCCGGGTTGTGGAGACCCAGTACTTC
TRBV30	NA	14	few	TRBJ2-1	CAWSVGGTSNEQFF	TGTGCCTGGAGTGTAGGCGGGACCTCCAATGAGCAGTTCTTC
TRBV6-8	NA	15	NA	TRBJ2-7	CASSYGGLGSYEQYF	TGTGCCAGCAGTTACGGGGGCTTAGGGTCCTACGAGCAGTACTTC
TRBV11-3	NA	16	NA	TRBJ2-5	CASSLDWASGWETQYF	TGTGCCAGCAGCTTAGATTGGGCGTCCGGATGGGAGACCCAGTACTTC
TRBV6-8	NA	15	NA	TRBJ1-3	CASSSTPESGNTIYF	TGTGCCAGCAGTTCCACCCCAGAATCAGGAAACACCATATATTTT
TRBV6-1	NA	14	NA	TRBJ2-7	CASSEVLGGVKQYF	TGTGCCAGCAGTGAAGTCCTTGGGGGAGTGAAGCAGTACTTC
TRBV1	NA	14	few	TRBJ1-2	CASSQEQFNYGYTF	TGCGCCAGCAGCCAAGAACAATTTAACTATGGCTACACCTTC
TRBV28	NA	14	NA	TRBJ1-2	CASSPTGMDYGYTF	TGTGCCAGCAGCCCAACGGGGATGGATTATGGCTACACCTTC
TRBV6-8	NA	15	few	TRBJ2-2	CASSVAAGDTGELFF	TGTGCCAGCAGTGTGGCAGCTGGGGATACCGGGGAGCTGTTTTTT
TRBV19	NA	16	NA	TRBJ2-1	CASSPPSGTPSNEQFF	TGTGCCAGTAGTCCCCCCAGTGGGACTCCTTCAAATGAGCAGTTCTTC
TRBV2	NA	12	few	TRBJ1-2	CASSTGSGGYTF	TGTGCCAGCAGTACAGGGTCAGGGGGCTACACCTTC
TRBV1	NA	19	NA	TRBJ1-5	CTSSQDEPGTGTLDQPQHF	TGCACCAGCAGCCAAGATGAACCGGGGACAGGGACGTTAGACCAGCCCCAGCATTTT
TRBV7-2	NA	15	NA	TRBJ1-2	CASSPGQIANYGYTF	TGTGCCAGCAGCCCCGGACAGATAGCTAACTATGGCTACACCTTC
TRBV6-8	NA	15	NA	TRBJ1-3	CASQGLGVSGNTIYF	TGTGCCTCCCAAGGCTTAGGGGTTTCTGGAAACACCATATATTTT
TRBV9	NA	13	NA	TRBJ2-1	CASSERTIDEQFF	TGTGCCAGCAGTGAAAGGACTATCGATGAGCAGTTCTTC
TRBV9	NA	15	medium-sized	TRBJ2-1	CASSEDVGGYNEQFF	TGTGCCAGCAGTGAAGATGTGGGGGGATACAATGAGCAGTTCTTC
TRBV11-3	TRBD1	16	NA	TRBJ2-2	CASSFRDRTFTGELFF	TGTGCCAGCAGCTTCCGGGACAGGACCTTCACCGGGGAGCTGTTTTTT
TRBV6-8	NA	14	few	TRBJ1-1	CASSYIEGVAEAFF	TGTGCCAGCAGTTACATCGAAGGGGTAGCTGAAGCTTTCTTT
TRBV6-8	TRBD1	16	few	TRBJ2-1	CASSYAPGQGNNEQFF	TGTGCCAGCAGTTACGCTCCGGGACAGGGGAACAATGAGCAGTTCTTC
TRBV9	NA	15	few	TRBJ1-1	CASSVEGGWNTEAFF	TGTGCCAGCAGCGTAGAAGGAGGGTGGAACACTGAAGCTTTCTTT
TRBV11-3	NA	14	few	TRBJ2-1	CASSQGSQVVEQFF	TGTGCCAGCAGCCAAGGGAGCCAAGTTGTGGAGCAGTTCTTC
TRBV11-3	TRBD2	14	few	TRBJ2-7	CASSSSGKGGEQYF	TGTGCCAGCAGCTCTAGCGGGAAAGGTGGTGAGCAGTACTTC
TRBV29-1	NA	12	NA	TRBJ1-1	CSVEGGRREAFF	TGCAGCGTTGAGGGAGGGCGGAGAGAAGCTTTCTTT
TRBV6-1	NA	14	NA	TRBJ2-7	CASSEAGQFYEQYF	TGTGCCAGCAGTGAAGCGGGACAATTTTACGAGCAGTACTTC
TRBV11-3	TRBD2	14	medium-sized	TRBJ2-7	CASSLLQRDFEQYF	TGTGCCAGCAGCTTGCTCCAGCGGGACTTCGAGCAGTACTTC
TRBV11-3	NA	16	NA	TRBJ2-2	CASSLSLAGDHGELFF	TGTGCCAGCAGCTTATCTTTGGCAGGGGATCACGGGGAGCTGTTTTTT